This entry features one T cell receptor (beta chain) sequence. Its specific antigen is unknown. It has no much larger one-base neighbor in the sample; base qualities were not kept. TCRbeta CDR3 regions were amplified from genomic DNA using the immunoSEQ Assay, a bias-controlled multiplex PCR. Per the authors' processing: The number of nucleated cells in each sample was estimated from the amplification of reference gene primers within the assay. To quantify the absolute abundance of each unique TCRbeta CDR3 rearrangement, sequence reads were collapsed and filtered. For each sample, productive Simpson clonality was calculated as the square root of Simpson's diversity index across productive rearrangements. Drawn from immuneACCESS, this table holds only the in-frame rearrangements with V and J called that TCRdb kept. Clones are partly lost; checked studies trace under half to an unresolved V gene and leave the rest unexplained. That table gives V, J and clone size, and the DNA gave D and trimming. The sample table contains roughly 150,000 clones; only one count was recorded for about 80% of them. The ten largest make up around 20% of the sample.

Participants in the prospective study were enrolled through a virtual design, were aged about 18 to 100 years, and lived in fewer than 30 United States geographic areas. To assign participants to cohorts, the prospective study relied on clinical history that participants themselves reported in a screening survey and a study questionnaire. In the prospective study, mobile phlebotomists collected whole blood, serum and a nasopharyngeal or oropharyngeal swab from each participant. Prospective study participants could optionally give additional blood draws and questionnaires over a roughly 2-month period. Blood samples from the prospective study were shipped frozen or at room temperature prior to DNA extraction. These data come from a study of blood T cell repertoires in COVID-19 (dated by TCRdb to about 2020). Study-wide context: For ImmuneRACE Cohort 3, a participant was defined as recovered based on two consecutive negative NP/OP PCR tests, clearance by a healthcare professional, or resolution of symptoms. The samples were drawn from two sources: the first 160 participants of the ongoing ImmuneRACE study, and 1,000 to 1,500 subjects contributed by 6 global collaborators. The collaborator samples originated in the United States, Italy and Spain and spanned the acute and convalescent phases of COVID-19. HLA class I and class II types, where available, came from metadata supplied by the sample provider rather than from assay-based typing. Nearly every sample came with metadata listing a de-identified subject ID, COVID-19 status, age in years and sex. The material from the prospective study consisted of cDNA or gDNA derived from T cells, B-cell-depleted T cells, or PBMCs. Deeply sampled blood TCRbeta repertoires from subjects exposed to, actively infected with, or recovered from COVID-19 were included in the dataset. The repertoires were made available in a free public database intended to serve as a resource for research on the immune response to SARS-CoV-2.

The study at large found these results: How much clinical and demographic metadata was included differed by source and by participant, and the metadata was provided uncurated.

The sequenced sample was PBMCs or T cells enriched from blood (not recorded which). This TCR was sampled from a woman aged 70-85 years in a cohort exposed to, infected with or recovered from COVID-19 (not recorded which).

The base sequence is TGTGCCAGTAGTATCGGTCGGGCTGAAGCTTTCTTT. Translation gives CASSIGRAEAFF. The chain joins TRBV19 to TRBJ1-1; the D gene lacks a confident call. Trimming at the junction amounts to 3 bases on V and 6 bases on J, and the germline ends lie 8 bases apart. From the cysteine through the phenylalanine, the CDR3 covers 12 amino acids. The kept DNA is CDR3 alone, 36 bases in frame from the first base. CDR1 and CDR2, per the germline V gene (reference sequence), are LNHDA and SQIVND.